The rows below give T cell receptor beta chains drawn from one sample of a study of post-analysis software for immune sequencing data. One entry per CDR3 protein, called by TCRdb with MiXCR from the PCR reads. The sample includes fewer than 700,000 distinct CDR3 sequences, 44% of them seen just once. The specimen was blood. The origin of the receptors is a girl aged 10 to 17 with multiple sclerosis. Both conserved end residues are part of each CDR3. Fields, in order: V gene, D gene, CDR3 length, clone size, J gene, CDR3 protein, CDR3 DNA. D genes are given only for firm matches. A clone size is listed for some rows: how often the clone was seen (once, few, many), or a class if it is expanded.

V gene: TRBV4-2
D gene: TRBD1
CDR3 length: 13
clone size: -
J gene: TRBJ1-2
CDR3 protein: CASSQRDRGLRTF
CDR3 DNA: TGTGCCAGCAGCCAACGGGACAGGGGGCTTCGCACCTTC

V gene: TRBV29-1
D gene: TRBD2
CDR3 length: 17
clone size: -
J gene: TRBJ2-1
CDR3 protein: CSVEGTPASGTYNEQFF
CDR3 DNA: TGCAGCGTTGAAGGGACCCCGGCTAGCGGTACCTACAATGAGCAGTTCTTC

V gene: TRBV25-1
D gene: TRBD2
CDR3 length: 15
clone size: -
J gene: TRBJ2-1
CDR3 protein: CASNGLAAPLGEQFF
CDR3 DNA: TGTGCCAGCAATGGACTAGCGGCACCCCTAGGGGAGCAGTTCTTC

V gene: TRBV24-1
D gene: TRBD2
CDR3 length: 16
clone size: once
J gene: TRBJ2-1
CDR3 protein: CATSDPTSGSFNEQFF
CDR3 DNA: TGTGCCACCAGTGATCCGACTAGCGGGAGTTTCAATGAGCAGTTCTTC

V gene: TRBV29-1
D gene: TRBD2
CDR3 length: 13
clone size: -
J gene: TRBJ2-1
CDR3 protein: CSAGGGRYNEQFF
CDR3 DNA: TGCAGCGCCGGGGGCGGGAGGTACAATGAGCAGTTCTTC

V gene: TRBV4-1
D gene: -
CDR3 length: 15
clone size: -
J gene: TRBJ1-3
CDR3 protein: CASSQETAAGNTIYF
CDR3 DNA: TGCGCCAGCAGCCAAGAGACCGCGGCTGGAAACACCATATATTTT

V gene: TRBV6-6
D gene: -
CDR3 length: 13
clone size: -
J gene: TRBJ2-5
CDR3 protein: CASSQPGEETQYF
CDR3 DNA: TGTGCCAGCAGCCAGCCAGGGGAAGAGACCCAGTACTTC

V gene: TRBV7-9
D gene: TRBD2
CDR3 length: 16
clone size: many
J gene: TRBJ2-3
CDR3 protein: CASSSTSGREGDTQYF
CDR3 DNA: TGTGCCAGCAGCTCCACTAGCGGGAGAGAAGGGGATACGCAGTATTTT

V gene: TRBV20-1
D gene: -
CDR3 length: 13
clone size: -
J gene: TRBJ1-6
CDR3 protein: CSAGRGADSPLHF
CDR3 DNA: TGCAGTGCTGGGCGGGGGGCTGATTCACCCCTCCACTTT

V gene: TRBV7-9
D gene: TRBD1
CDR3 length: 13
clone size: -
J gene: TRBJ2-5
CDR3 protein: CASSGQGTETQYF
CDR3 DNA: TGTGCCAGCAGCGGACAGGGGACAGAGACCCAGTACTTC

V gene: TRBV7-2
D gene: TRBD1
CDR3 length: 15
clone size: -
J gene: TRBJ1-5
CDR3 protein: CASSTRYRGNQPQHF
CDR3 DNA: TGTGCCAGCAGCACCAGGTACAGGGGGAATCAGCCCCAGCATTTT

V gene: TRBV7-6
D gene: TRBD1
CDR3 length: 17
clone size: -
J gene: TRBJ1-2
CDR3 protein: CASSLGRRGQGTYGYTF
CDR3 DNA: TGTGCCAGCAGCTTAGGCAGGCGGGGACAGGGAACCTATGGCTACACCTTC

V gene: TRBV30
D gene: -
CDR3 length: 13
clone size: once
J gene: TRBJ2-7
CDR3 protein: CAWNDMGGYEQYF
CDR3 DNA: TGTGCCTGGAACGACATGGGAGGCTACGAGCAGTACTTC

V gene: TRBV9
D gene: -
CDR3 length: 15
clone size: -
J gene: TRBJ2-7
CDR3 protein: CASSVEVGETYEQYF
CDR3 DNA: TGTGCCAGCAGCGTAGAAGTGGGGGAGACCTACGAGCAGTACTTC

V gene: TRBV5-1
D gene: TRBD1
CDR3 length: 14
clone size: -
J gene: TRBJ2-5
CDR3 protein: CVSSPGTGPETQYF
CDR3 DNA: TGCGTCAGCAGCCCCGGGACAGGGCCGGAGACCCAGTACTTC

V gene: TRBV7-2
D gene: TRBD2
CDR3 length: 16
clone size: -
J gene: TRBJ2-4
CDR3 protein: CASSLQPLAGASEQYF
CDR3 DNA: TGTGCCAGCAGCTTACAACCGTTAGCGGGAGCTTCTGAGCAGTACTTC

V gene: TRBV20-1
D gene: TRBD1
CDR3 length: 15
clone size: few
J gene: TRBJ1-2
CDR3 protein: CSARESTGGGYGYTF
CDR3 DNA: TGCAGTGCTAGAGAGAGCACAGGGGGCGGCTATGGCTACACCTTC

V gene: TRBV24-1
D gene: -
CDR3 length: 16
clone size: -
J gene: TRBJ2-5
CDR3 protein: CATSGGERGLQETQYF
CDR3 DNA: TGTGCCACCAGTGGTGGGGAACGGGGACTCCAAGAGACCCAGTACTTC

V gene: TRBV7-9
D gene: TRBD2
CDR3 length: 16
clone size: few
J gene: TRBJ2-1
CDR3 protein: CASSLVAGVTYNEQFF
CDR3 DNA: TGTGCCAGCAGCTTAGTAGCGGGGGTCACCTACAATGAGCAGTTCTTC

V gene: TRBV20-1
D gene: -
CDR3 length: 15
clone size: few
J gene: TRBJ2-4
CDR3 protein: CSARYYRRDKNIQYF
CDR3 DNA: TGCAGTGCTAGGTACTACAGAAGGGACAAAAACATTCAGTACTTC

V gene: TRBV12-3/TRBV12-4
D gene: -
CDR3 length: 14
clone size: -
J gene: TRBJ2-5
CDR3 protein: CASSLGGGRSEQCF
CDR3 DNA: TGTGCCAGCAGTTTAGGTGGAGGGCGGTCCGAGCAGTGCTTC

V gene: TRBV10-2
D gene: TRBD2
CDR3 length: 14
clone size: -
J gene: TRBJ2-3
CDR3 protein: CASRDSGRTDTQYF
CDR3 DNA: TGCGCCAGCAGGGACAGCGGGAGAACAGATACGCAGTATTTT

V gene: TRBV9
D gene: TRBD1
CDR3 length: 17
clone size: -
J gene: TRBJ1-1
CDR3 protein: CASSRTGTGGVGVEAFF
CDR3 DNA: TGTGCCAGCTCCCGGACCGGGACAGGGGGCGTTGGGGTTGAAGCTTTCTTT

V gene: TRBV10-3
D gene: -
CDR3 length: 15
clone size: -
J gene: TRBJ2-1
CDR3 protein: CAISSAISSYNEQFF
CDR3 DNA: TGTGCCATCAGTAGCGCTATTAGCTCCTACAATGAGCAGTTCTTC

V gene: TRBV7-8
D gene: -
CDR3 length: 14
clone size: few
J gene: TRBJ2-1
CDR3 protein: CASSSLRFRGEQFF
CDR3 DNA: TGTGCCAGCAGCTCCTTAAGGTTCAGAGGTGAGCAGTTCTTC

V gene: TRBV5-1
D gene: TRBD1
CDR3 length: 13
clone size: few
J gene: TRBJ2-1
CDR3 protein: CASSRDRGRREFF
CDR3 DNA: TGCGCCAGCAGTCGTGACAGGGGGCGGCGAGAGTTCTTC

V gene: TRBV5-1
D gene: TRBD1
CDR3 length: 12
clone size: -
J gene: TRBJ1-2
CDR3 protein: CASNDRDNGYTF
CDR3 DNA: TGCGCCAGCAACGACAGGGATAATGGCTACACCTTC

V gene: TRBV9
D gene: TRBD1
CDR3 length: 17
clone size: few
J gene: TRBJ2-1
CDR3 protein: CASSAQQGAANYNEQFF
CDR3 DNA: TGTGCCAGCAGCGCTCAACAGGGGGCAGCTAACTACAATGAGCAGTTCTTC

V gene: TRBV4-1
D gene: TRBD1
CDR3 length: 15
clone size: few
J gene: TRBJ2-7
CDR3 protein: CASSSRQGAIYEQYF
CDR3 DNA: TGCGCCAGCAGCTCTCGACAGGGGGCGATCTACGAGCAGTACTTC

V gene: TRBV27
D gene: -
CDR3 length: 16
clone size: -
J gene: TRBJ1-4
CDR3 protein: CASSLSGGLPNEKLFF
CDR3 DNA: TGTGCCAGCAGTTTATCGGGGGGACTCCCTAATGAAAAACTGTTTTTT

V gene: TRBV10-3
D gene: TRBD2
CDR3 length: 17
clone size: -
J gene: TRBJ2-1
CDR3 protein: CAISYGLAGHSYNEQFF
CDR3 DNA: TGTGCCATCAGTTATGGACTAGCGGGACACTCCTACAATGAGCAGTTCTTC

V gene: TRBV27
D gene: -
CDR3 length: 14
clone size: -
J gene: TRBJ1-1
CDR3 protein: CASSLWGDYTEAFF
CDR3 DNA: TGTGCCAGCAGTTTATGGGGGGATTACACTGAAGCTTTCTTT

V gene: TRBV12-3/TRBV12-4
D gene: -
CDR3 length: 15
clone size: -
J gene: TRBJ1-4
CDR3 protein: CASSLSGAGDEKLFF
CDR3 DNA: TGTGCCAGCAGTCTCTCAGGGGCAGGCGATGAAAAACTGTTTTTT

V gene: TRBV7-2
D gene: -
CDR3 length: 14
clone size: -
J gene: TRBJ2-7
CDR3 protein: CASTVGFGSYEQYF
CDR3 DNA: TGTGCCAGCACCGTGGGGTTCGGGTCCTACGAGCAGTACTTC

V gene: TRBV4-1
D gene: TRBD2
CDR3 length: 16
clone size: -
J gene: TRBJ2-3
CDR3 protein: CASSQGAGGVQDTQYF
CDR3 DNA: TGCGCCAGCAGCCAAGGGGCGGGGGGCGTCCAGGATACGCAGTATTTT

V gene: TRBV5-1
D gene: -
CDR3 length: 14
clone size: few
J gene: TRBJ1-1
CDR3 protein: CASSPPGSPTEAFF
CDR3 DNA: TGCGCCAGCAGCCCCCCGGGGTCGCCCACTGAAGCTTTCTTT

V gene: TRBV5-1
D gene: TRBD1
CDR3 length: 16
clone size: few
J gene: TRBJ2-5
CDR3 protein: CASVKRQGNPQETQYF
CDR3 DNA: TGCGCCAGCGTAAAACGACAGGGAAACCCTCAAGAGACCCAGTACTTC

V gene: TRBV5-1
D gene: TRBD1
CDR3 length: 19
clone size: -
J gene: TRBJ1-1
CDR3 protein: CASSFPRGDRGPMNTEAFF
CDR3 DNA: TGCGCCAGCAGCTTCCCCAGGGGGGACAGGGGCCCCATGAACACTGAAGCTTTCTTT

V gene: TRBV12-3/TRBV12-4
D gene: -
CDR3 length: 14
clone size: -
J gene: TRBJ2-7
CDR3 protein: CASSSSGATYEQYF
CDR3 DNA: TGTGCCAGCAGTTCAAGTGGGGCTACCTACGAGCAGTACTTC

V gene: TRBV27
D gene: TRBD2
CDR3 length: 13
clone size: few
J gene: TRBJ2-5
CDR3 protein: CASRSSGMETQYF
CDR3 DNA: TGTGCCAGCAGGAGTAGCGGGATGGAGACCCAGTACTTC

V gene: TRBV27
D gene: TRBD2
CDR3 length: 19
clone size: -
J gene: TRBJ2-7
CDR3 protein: CANSSLKGTSGGTPYEQYF
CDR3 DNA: TGTGCCAACAGTTCCCTTAAGGGGACTAGCGGGGGGACCCCCTACGAGCAGTACTTC

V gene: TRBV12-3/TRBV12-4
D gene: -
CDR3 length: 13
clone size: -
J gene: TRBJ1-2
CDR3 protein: CASSLGWRRGYTF
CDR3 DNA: TGTGCCAGCAGTTTAGGATGGCGTCGGGGCTACACCTTC

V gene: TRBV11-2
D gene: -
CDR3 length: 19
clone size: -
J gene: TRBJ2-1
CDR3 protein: CASSLGRGTAGAGHNEQFF
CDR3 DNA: TGTGCCAGCAGCTTAGGAAGAGGGACGGCGGGGGCGGGTCACAATGAGCAGTTCTTC